A single sample is the source of the 3 T cell receptor beta chains below, sequenced in a study of blood T cell repertoires in COVID-19. Sequencing used immunoSEQ multiplex PCR; TCRdb keeps in-frame clones, though not all of them. The sample yields a few hundred thousand clones, 70% to 90% seen once. Specimen: PBMCs or T cells enriched from blood (not recorded which). These receptors originate from a woman aged 45-60 years who had recovered from COVID-19.

This clone was detected once. V is TRBV7-6 and J is TRBJ2-3; a possible D gene is TRBD2 (5 bases). V was cut by 5 bases and J by 2 bases, with 17 bases left in between. This CDR3 has 16 amino acids. CDR1 and CDR2 (germline): SGHVS, FNYEAQ. CDR3 nucleotides: TGTGCCAGCAGCCGAGGGCGGTACCCAGTCACAGATACGCAGTATTTT. Its protein is CASSRGRYPVTDTQYF.

This sequence joins TRBV29-1 and TRBJ2-3; 7 positions agree with TRBD2. In germline, CDR1 is SQVTM, CDR2 ANQGSEA. After removal of 6 bases from V and 1 base from J, the junction contained 7 bases not matched to a gene. CDR3 length: 14 amino acids. CDR3: CSVKGRGGTDTQYF. CDR3 in DNA: TGCAGCGTCAAGGGCCGGGGGGGCACAGATACGCAGTATTTT.

V gene TRBV12-5 combines with J gene TRBJ1-1; 7 nucleotides agree with TRBD1. V shed 5 bases and J 7 bases; nucleotides not matched to a gene: 10. Germline V CDR1 and CDR2: LGHNT, FRNRAP. This CDR3 region has 14 residues. CDR3 sequence reads: CASGGAARGVEAFF. CDR3 nucleotide sequence: TGTGCTAGTGGTGGGGCCGCCAGGGGGGTTGAAGCTTTCTTT.